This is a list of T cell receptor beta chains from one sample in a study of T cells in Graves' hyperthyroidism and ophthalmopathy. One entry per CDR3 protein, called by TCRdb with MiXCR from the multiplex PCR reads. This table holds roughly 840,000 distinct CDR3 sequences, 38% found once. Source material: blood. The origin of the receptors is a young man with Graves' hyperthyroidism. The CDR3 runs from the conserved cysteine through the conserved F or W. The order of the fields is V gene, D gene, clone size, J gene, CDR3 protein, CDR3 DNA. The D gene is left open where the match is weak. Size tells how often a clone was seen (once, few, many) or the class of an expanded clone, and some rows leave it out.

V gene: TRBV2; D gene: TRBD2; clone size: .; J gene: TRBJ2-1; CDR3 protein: CASSELAGAYNEQFF; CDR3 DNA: TGTGCCAGCAGTGAACTAGCGGGGGCGTACAATGAGCAGTTCTTC
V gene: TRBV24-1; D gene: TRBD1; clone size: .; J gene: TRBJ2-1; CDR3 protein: CATGTGFNEQFF; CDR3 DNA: TGTGCCACCGGGACAGGGTTCAATGAGCAGTTCTTC
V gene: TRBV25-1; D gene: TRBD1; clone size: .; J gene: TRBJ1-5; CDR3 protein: CVSSDPRQGGNQPQHF; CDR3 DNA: TGTGTCAGCAGTGACCCTAGACAGGGTGGCAATCAGCCCCAGCATTTT
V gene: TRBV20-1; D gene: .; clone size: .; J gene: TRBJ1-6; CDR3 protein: CSAKMDGVSVNSPLHF; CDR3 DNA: TGCAGTGCTAAAATGGACGGGGTATCGGTTAATTCACCCCTCCACTTT
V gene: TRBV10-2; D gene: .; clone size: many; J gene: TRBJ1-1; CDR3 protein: CASSFWAGTVNTEAFF; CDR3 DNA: TGCGCCAGCAGTTTCTGGGCAGGTACGGTGAACACTGAAGCTTTCTTT
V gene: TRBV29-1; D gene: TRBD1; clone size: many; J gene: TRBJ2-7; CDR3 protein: CSVTGTGDFYEQYF; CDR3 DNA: TGCAGCGTAACCGGGACAGGGGATTTCTACGAGCAGTACTTC
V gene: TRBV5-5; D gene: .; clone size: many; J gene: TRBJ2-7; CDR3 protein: CASSLVPNEQYF; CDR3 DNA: TGTGCCAGCAGCTTGGTCCCCAACGAGCAGTACTTC
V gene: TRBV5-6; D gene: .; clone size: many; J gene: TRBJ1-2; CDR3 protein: CASSLAAGVAGYTF; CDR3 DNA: TGTGCCAGCAGCTTGGCGGCGGGGGTTGCTGGCTACACCTTC
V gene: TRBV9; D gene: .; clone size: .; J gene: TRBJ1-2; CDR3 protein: CASSAPTHREGYTF; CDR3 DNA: TGTGCCAGCAGCGCCCCGACCCATCGGGAGGGCTACACCTTC
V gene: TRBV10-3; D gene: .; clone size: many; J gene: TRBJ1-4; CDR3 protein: CAISESQQGNEKLFF; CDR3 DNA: TGTGCCATCAGTGAGAGCCAGCAGGGTAATGAAAAACTGTTTTTT